The T cell receptor beta chain described here comes from a study of control samples from healthy donors and cancer patients. This clone occurred once. Assay: immunoSEQ multiplex PCR; the TCRdb copy retains only in-frame clones and omits some. The table lists roughly 100,000 clones, 83% of them singletons. The CDR3 loop spans 15 amino acids. Germline V gene lookup returns CDR1 KGHSH and CDR2 LQKENI. The V gene lost 2 bases and the J gene lost 1 base, with 11 bases spanning the gap. V and J are TRBV18 and TRBJ1-1; tentative D call: TRBD1 (6 bases). Sequenced material: blood. The source of this sequence is a woman aged 45-60 years in good health. This CDR3 is CASSPAGTRNTEAFF. The CDR3 nucleotides are TGTGCCAGCTCACCAGCCGGGACAAGGAACACTGAAGCTTTCTTT. Variable domain in full (rest from reference TRBV18 and TRBJ1-1): NAGVMQNPRHLVRRRGQEARLRCSPMKGHSHVYWYRQLPEEGLKFMVYLQKENIIDESGMPKERFSAEFPKEGPSILRIQQVVRGDSAAYFCASSPAGTRNTEAFFGQGTRLTVV.